The present T cell receptor beta chain was sequenced within a study of blood T cell repertoires in COVID-19. Study details: The United States, Italy and Spain supplied acute and convalescent COVID-19 samples. PBMCs, B-cell-depleted T cells, or T cells were the source of the cDNA or gDNA that made up the material.

In the original processing: Quantification of nucleated cells was approximated via reference gene primer amplification. The assay was immunoSEQ multiplex PCR, and TCRdb's table has in-frame clones only and misses some. D and trimming come from the DNA, and the V and J calls and clone size come from that table. Of roughly 330,000 clones listed, about 87% are singletons. Participants came from about 23 US areas, aged roughly 18 to 89 years. The CDR3 loop spans 15 amino acids. Germline V gene lookup returns CDR1 MNHNS and CDR2 SASEGT. Trimming removed 0 bases from V and 8 bases from J, with 16 bases in between.

Material: PBMCs or T cells enriched from blood (not recorded which). The clonotype was recovered from a woman aged 30 to 39 who had recovered from COVID-19. The gene calls are TRBV6-1 and TRBJ1-2; no firm D call. CDR3 nucleotides: TGTGCCAGCAGTGAAGCGCTAGCTGGGCCGAAGGGCTACACCTTC. Its translation: CASSEALAGPKGYTF.